This TCR beta chain was captured by sequencing in a study of tumor and adjacent non-tumor tissue in lung cancer. Study-wide findings and caveats: Significantly higher TCR diversity was found in tumor than normal lung.

A word on this clonotype: Its antigen is not known. The junction differs from germline at one of its ends, possibly a read error.

TCRbeta libraries were built with three rounds of nested PCR, modified from ARM-PCR. TCRdb itself ran the multiplex PCR reads through MiXCR, one entry per CDR3 protein. The sample holds around 74,000 distinct CDR3 sequences, under 70% seen once. This CDR3 contains 16 residues. From germline, CDR1 is MNHEY and CDR2 SVGEGT. RNA was extracted from bulk tissue without any cell sorting. The normal lung tissue was taken more than 3 cm from the tumor edge. Specimen: distant non-tumor lung tissue. The V call is TRBV6-2 or TRBV6-3, the J call TRBJ2-4; 9 bases agree with TRBD1. This TCR came from a woman aged 50 to 60 with non-small cell lung cancer. CDR3 amino acids: CASSYSGQGAKNIQYF. Here the CDR3 DNA reads TGTGCCAGTAGTTACTCAGGACAGGGGGCCAAAAACATTCAGTACTTC.